This T cell receptor beta chain appears in the sequencing data of a study of tumor and adjacent non-tumor tissue in lung cancer. Study details: The patients, approximately 9 men and about 5 women, were roughly 30 to 80 with stage I to III disease. Each sample yielded some 4 million productive TCRbeta reads on average. Study results and caveats: Normal lung showed higher cumulative top 100 clone frequency than tumor. Tumor tissue had significantly higher TCR diversity than normal lung.

A word on this clonotype: Its antigen is unknown. A junction boundary mismatches the germline segment, possibly from a read error.

The library came from three nested PCR rounds adapted from ARM-PCR protocols. MiXCR, run by TCRdb on the multiplex PCR reads, gives a single entry per CDR3 protein. The sample has approximately 140,000 distinct CDR3 sequences, 66% seen once; the top ten hold roughly 18%. No cell sorting was done before RNA was extracted from the tissue. Sequenced sample: lung tumor tissue. This sequence originates from a man in his sixties with small cell lung cancer.

CDR3 in DNA: TGTGCCCCCACCAAGACTAGCGGGAGCTCCTACGAGCAGCACTTC. Translating it yields CAPTKTSGSSYEQHF. The chain joins TRBV6-1 to TRBJ2-7; 12 bases line up with TRBD2. Germline CDR1 and CDR2: MNHNS and SASEGT. This CDR3 has 15 residues.